This entry features one TCR beta chain sequence. Its specificity is unknown. Data came from immunoSEQ multiplex PCR; TCRdb stores just in-frame clones and leaves some out. The sample gives about 59,000 clones, about nine tenths of which show up once; approximately 0.4% is in the top ten. The data originate from a study of OX40 agonist ivuxolimab in advanced cancers. Looking at the study overall: Three dose-escalation patients had partial responses: one with hepatocellular carcinoma and two with cutaneous melanoma.

Patients were ineligible given autoimmune disease history or systemic immunosuppression. Study conclusions and caveats: Expanded clones tended on average to be more numerous among CD8+ T cells than CD4+. There were also nonresponders showing low normalized T-cell clonal expansion.

This specimen consisted of CD4+ or CD8+ T cells sorted from blood, obtained in a trial of the OX40 agonist ivuxolimab. This clonotype originated in an adult with an advanced solid tumor such as melanoma, head and neck, liver or kidney cancer.

The CDR3 here is CSVVGGSMNTQYF. The CDR3, as DNA: TGCAGCGTCGTGGGGGGATCCATGAATACGCAGTATTTT. The chain combines TRBV29-1 with TRBJ2-3, with TRBD2 as a possible D gene (6 bases). From germline, CDR1 is SQVTM and CDR2 ANQGSEA. This CDR3 is 13 amino acids long. Trimming cost V 6 bases and J 7 bases, with 17 bases left between them.